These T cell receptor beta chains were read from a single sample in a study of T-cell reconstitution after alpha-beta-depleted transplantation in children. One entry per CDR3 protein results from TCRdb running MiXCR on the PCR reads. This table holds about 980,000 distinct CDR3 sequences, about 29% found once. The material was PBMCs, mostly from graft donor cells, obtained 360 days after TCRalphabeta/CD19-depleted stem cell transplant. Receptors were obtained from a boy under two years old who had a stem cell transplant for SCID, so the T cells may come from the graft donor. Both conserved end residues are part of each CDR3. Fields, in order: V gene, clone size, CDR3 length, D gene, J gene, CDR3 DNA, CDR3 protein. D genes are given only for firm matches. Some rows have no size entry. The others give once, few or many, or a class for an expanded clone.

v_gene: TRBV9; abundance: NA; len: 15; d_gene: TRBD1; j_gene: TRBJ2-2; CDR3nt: TGTGCCAGCAGCGTAGGAGGACAGGGAACCGGGGAGCTGTTTTTT; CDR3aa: CASSVGGQGTGELFF
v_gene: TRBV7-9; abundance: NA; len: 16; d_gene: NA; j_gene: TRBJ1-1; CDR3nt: TGTGCCAGCAGCCCCCCCCGGGGGGCAGTGAACACTGAAGCTTTCTTT; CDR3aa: CASSPPRGAVNTEAFF
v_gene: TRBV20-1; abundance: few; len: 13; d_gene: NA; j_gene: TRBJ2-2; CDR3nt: TGCAGTGCTGTTACGGACCCGAGAGGGGAGCTGTTTTTT; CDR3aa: CSAVTDPRGELFF
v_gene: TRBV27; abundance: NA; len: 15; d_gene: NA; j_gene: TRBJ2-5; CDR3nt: TGTGCCAGCAGGCCAACACAGGGCTCTGGCGAGACCCAGTACTTC; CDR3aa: CASRPTQGSGETQYF
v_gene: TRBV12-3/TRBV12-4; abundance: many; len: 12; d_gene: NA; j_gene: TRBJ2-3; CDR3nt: TGTGCCAGCAGTTCGACAGCAGATACGCAGTATTTT; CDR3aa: CASSSTADTQYF
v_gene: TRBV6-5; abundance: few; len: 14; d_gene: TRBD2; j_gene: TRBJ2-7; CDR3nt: TGTGCCAGCAGTTTTCTAGCGGATACCTACGAGCAGTACTTC; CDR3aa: CASSFLADTYEQYF
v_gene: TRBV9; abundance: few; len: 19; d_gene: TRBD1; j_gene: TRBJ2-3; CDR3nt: TGTGCCAGCAGCGTAGCTACCCTGCCAGCCCGCAGGGGGACAGATACGCAGTATTTT; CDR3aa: CASSVATLPARRGTDTQYF
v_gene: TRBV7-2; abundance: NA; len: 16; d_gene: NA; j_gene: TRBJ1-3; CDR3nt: TGTGCCAGCAGCTTAGTAATAGAGCCCACTGGAAACACCATATATTTT; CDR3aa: CASSLVIEPTGNTIYF
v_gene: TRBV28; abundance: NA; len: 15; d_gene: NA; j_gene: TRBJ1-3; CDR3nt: TGTGCCAGCAGGGCCGAGGGGAGCTCTGGAAACACCATATATTTT; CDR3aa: CASRAEGSSGNTIYF
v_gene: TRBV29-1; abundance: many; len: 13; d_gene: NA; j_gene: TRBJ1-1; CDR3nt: TGCAGCGCCCGAGGGGGGACTCTCACTGAAGCTTTCTTT; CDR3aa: CSARGGTLTEAFF
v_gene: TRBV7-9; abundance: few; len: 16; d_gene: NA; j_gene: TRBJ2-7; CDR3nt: TGTGCCAGCAGCTTAACCGGGAAGGGCAGCTCCTACGAGCAGTACTTC; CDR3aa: CASSLTGKGSSYEQYF
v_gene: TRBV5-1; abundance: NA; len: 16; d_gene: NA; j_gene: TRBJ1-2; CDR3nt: TGCGCCAGCAGCTCGCAGGGTACGGGGACCGACTATGGCTACACCTTC; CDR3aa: CASSSQGTGTDYGYTF
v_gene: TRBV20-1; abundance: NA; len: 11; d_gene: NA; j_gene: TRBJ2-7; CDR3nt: TGCAGTGCTAGAGCCTCCAGCGAGCAGTACTTC; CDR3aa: CSARASSEQYF
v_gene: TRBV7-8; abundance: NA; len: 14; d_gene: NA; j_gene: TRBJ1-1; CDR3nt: TGTGCCAGCAGCTTAGGACGGAAATACACTGAAGCTTTCTTT; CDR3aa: CASSLGRKYTEAFF
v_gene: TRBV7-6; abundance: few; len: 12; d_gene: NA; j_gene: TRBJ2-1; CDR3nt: TGTGCCAGCAGCTTTATGGACAATGAGCAGTTCTTC; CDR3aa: CASSFMDNEQFF
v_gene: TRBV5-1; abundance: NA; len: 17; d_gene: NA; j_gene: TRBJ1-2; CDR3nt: TGCGCCAGCAGCTTGGGGAACACCCATCGATGGGCGGATGGCTACACCTTC; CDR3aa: CASSLGNTHRWADGYTF
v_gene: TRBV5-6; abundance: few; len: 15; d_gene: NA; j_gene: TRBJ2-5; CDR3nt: TGTGCCAGCAGACCTAACGGAGCCCTCCGGGGGACCCAGTACTTC; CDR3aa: CASRPNGALRGTQYF
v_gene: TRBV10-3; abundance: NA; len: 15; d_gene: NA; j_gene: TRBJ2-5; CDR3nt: TGTGCCATCAGTGAGTCAACAGGGCGCCAAGAGACCCAGTACTTC; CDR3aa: CAISESTGRQETQYF
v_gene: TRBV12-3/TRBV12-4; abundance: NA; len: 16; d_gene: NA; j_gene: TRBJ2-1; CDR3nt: TGTGCCAGCAGCCGGCCCCAGCGGAGCTCCTACAATGAGCAGTTCTTC; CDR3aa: CASSRPQRSSYNEQFF
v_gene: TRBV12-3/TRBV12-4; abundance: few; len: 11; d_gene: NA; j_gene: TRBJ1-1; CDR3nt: TGTGCCAGCAGTTCCTATATAAGTAGGATCTTT; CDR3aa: CASSSYISRIF
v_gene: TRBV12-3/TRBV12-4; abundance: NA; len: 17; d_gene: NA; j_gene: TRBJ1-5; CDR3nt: TGTGCCAGCAGTCCCCTCGGACAGATCCCTAGCAATCAGCCCCAGCATTTT; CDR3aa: CASSPLGQIPSNQPQHF
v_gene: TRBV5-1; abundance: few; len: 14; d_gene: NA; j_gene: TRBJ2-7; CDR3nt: TGCGCCAGCAGCTTACAGCCTATTAACTACGAGCAGTACTTC; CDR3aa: CASSLQPINYEQYF
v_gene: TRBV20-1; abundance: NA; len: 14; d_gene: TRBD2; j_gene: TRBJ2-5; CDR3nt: TGCAGTGCTAGAAGCGGGGGGAGGGGAGAGACCCAGTACTTC; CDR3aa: CSARSGGRGETQYF
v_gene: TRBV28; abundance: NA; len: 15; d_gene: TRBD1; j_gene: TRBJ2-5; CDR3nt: TGTGCCAGCAGTTTTACAGGGGGCGCGAGGGAGACCCAGTACTTC; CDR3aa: CASSFTGGARETQYF
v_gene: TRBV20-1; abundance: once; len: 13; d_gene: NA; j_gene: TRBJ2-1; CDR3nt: TGCAGTGCTCTAGGTAGCTCCTACAATGAGCAGTTCTTC; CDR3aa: CSALGSSYNEQFF
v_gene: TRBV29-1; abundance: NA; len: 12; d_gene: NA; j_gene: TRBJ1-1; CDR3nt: TGCAGCGTGGACACCCTGAACACTGAAGCTTTCTTT; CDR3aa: CSVDTLNTEAFF
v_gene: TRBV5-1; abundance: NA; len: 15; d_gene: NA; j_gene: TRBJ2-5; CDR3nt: TGCGCCAGCAGCTTGGCCCAGGGAGGTCCAGAGACCCAGTACTTC; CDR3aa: CASSLAQGGPETQYF
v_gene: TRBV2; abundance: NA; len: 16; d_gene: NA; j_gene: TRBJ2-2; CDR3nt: TGTGCCAGCAGTGATATGACTTCGACGAACACCGGGGAGCTGTTTTTT; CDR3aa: CASSDMTSTNTGELFF
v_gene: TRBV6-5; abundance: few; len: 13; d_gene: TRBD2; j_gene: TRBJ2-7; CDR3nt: TGTGCCAGCAGTTACCGGCTAGCGGGGCGGGAGTACTTC; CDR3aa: CASSYRLAGREYF
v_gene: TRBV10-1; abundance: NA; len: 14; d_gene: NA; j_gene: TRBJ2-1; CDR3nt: TGCGCCAGCAGTGTTCTAGCGTTCCACAATGAGCAGTTCTTC; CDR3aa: CASSVLAFHNEQFF
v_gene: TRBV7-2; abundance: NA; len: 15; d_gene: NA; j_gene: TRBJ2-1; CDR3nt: TGTGCCAGCAGCTTGGGGGGGCGGTATGGCAATGAGCAGTTCTTC; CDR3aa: CASSLGGRYGNEQFF
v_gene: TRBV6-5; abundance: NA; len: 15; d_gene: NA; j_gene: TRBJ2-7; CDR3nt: TGTGCCAGCAGTTACTCGGGGAGACATTCCTACGAGCAGTACTTC; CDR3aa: CASSYSGRHSYEQYF
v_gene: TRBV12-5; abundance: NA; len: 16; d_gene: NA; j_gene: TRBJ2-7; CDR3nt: TGTGCTAGTGGTTTGATCGGTCTTATGGGCTTCTACGAGCAGTACTTC; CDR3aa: CASGLIGLMGFYEQYF
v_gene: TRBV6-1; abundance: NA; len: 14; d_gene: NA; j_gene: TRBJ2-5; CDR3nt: TGTGCCAGCAGTGACAGAGGGTACAGAGAGACCCAGTACTTC; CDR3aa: CASSDRGYRETQYF
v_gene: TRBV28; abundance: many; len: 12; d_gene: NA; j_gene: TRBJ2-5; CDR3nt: TGTGCCAGCAGTTCGAGGGTTGAGACCCAGTACTTC; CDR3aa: CASSSRVETQYF
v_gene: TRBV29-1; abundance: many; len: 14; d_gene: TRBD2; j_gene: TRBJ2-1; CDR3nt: TGCAGCGTTGTGGGGAGGGGCTCCTACAATGAGCAGTTCTTC; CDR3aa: CSVVGRGSYNEQFF
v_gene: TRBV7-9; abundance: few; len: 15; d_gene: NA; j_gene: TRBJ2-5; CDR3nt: TGTGCCAGCAGCTTAAGGAGGGTCAGGGAAGAGACCCAGTACTTC; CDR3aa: CASSLRRVREETQYF
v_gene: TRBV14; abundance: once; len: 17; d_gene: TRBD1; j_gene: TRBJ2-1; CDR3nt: TGTGCCAGCAGCCAAGCCCGTGGCAGGGGGCGCGCAAATGAGCAGTTCTTC; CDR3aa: CASSQARGRGRANEQFF
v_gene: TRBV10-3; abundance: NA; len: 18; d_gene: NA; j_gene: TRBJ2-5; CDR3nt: TGTGCCATCAGTGAATCGGGGGCTGGACAGGCGAGGTCGGAGACCCAGTACTTC; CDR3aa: CAISESGAGQARSETQYF
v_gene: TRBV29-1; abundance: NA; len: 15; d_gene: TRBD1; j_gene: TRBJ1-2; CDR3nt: TGCAGCGTTGATATAGGGTGGGACAGGGAAAATGGCTACACCTTC; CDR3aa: CSVDIGWDRENGYTF
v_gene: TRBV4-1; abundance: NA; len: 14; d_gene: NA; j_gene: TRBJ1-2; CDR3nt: TGCGCCAGCAGCCAAGATACTGCGAACTATGGCTACACCTTC; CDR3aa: CASSQDTANYGYTF
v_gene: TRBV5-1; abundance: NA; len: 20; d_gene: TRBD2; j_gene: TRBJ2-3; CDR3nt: TGCGCCAGCAGCTGGGGGACTAGCGGGGGGTTACGTACTGGCACAGATACGCAGTATTTT; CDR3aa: CASSWGTSGGLRTGTDTQYF
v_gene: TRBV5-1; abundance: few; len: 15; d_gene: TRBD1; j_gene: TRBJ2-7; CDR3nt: TGCGCCAGCAGCCGATGGACAGGGAGTAGCTACGAGCAGTACTTC; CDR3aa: CASSRWTGSSYEQYF
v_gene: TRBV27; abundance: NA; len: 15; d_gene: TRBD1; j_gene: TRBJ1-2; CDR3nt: TGTGCCAGCAGTTTATTAAGGGACAGCAACTATGGCTACACCTTC; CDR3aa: CASSLLRDSNYGYTF